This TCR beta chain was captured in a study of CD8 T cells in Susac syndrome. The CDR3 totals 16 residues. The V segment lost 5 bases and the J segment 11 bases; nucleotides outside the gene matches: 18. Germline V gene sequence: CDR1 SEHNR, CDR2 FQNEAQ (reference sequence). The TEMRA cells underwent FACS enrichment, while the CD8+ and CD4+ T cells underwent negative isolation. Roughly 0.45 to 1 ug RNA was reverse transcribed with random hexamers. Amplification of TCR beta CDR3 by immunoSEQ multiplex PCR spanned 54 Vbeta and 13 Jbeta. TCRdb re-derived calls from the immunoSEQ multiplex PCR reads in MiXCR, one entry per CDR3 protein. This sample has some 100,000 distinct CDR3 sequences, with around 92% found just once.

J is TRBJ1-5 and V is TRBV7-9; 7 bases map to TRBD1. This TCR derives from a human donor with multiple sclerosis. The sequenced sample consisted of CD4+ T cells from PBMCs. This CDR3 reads CASSALGDSRLLSQHF. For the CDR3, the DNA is TGTGCCAGCAGCGCCTTAGGGGACAGCCGGCTATTGTCCCAGCATTTT.